The 28 T cell receptor beta chains given below trace back to one sample, sequenced in a study of cytomegalovirus exposure and HLA in healthy donors. TCRdb keeps only in-frame clones here, not all; method: immunoSEQ multiplex PCR. The data contain a few hundred thousand clones, approximately 85% of them singletons. Sequencing used PBMCs. The receptors were gathered from a young man in good health and CMV-seronegative.

Only one count was recorded for this clone. The chain links TRBV5-4 to TRBJ1-3; D is perhaps TRBD1 (6 bases). In germline, CDR1 is SGHNT, CDR2 YYREEE (reference sequence). V dropped 0 bases and J dropped 4 bases, with 11 bases sitting between them. The CDR3 length is 15 residues. This chain's CDR3 is CASSLDRAYGNTIYF. DNA for the CDR3: TGTGCCAGCAGCTTGGACAGGGCTTACGGAAACACCATATATTTT. Using reference TRBV5-4 and TRBJ1-3 for the parts outside the CDR3, the full variable domain is ETGVTQSPTHLIKTRGQQVTLRCSSQSGHNTVSWYQQALGQGPQFIFQYYREEENGRGNFPPRFSGLQFPNYSSELNVNALELDDSALYLCASSLDRAYGNTIYFGEGSWLTVV.

The chain has TRBV7-2 and TRBJ2-2; D not certain. Trimming removed 2 bases at V and 0 bases at J, with 7 bases between. Germline CDR1 reads SGHTA; CDR2 reads FQGNSA. There are 15 residues in the CDR3. CDR3: CASSLQATNTGELFF. CDR3 DNA sequence: TGTGCCAGCAGCTTACAGGCAACGAACACCGGGGAGCTGTTTTTT.

This chain links TRBV4-1 with TRBJ2-7; 12 nucleotides agree with TRBD2. Trimming took 1 base from V and 2 from J; bases not matched to a gene: 3. This CDR3 is 16 amino acids long. CDR1 is MGHRA and CDR2 is YSYEKL in the germline V gene. CDR3 sequence reads: CASSQVSSGGAYEQYF. CDR3 in DNA: TGCGCCAGCAGCCAAGTGTCTAGCGGGGGGGCCTACGAGCAGTACTTC.

This clone has a single count. The genes are TRBV5-5 and TRBJ1-4; D ambiguous. CDR1 SGHKS and CDR2 YYEKEE come from the germline V gene (reference sequence). The CDR3 contains 18 residues. V was trimmed by 0 bases and J by 0 bases, leaving 15 bases between them. Here the CDR3 reads CASSLGAEKASTNEKLFF. CDR3 in DNA: TGTGCCAGCAGCTTGGGAGCAGAGAAAGCGTCAACTAATGAAAAACTGTTTTTT.

The J gene is TRBJ2-2, the V gene TRBV7-6, with D possibly TRBD1 on 5 matching bases. Germline-derived CDR1 and CDR2 are SGHVS and FNYEAQ. The CDR3 runs to 16 residues. V was clipped by 1 base and J by 1 base, with 10 bases between them. The CDR3 protein is CASSLVRQLNTGELFF. The DNA for the CDR3 is TGTGCCAGCAGCTTAGTTCGACAGCTGAACACCGGGGAGCTGTTTTTT.

The table lists this clone with many counts. The chain employs TRBV6-1 and TRBJ1-1, with D possibly matching TRBD1 (6 bases). Germline lookup yields CDR1 MNHNS and CDR2 SASEGT. The germline V and J ends were trimmed by 2 bases and 3 bases, with 16 bases remaining between them. CDR3 length: 16 residues. CDR3 nucleotides: TGTGCCAGCAGTGAATGGGCCGGGGGGCGTGACACTGAAGCTTTCTTT. It translates to CASSEWAGGRDTEAFF.

The CDR3 DNA sequence: TGTGCCAGTAGTCCAGGAGGAAAGCAGTTCTTC. As protein: CASSPGGKQFF. This chain joins TRBV19 and TRBJ2-1, with a possible D match to TRBD2 (5 bases). The CDR3 has 11 residues. Germline V CDR1 and CDR2: LNHDA, SQIVND (reference sequence). Trimming left V 5 bases short and J 11 bases short, with 10 bases between.

This clone showed up just a few times. The chain carries TRBV6-5 and TRBJ1-5; D perhaps matches TRBD1 (6 bases). In germline, CDR1 is MNHEY, CDR2 SVGAGI. Trimming shortened V by 6 bases and J by 10 bases, and 13 bases separated the two germline ends. The CDR3 sequence is 12 residues long. The CDR3 loop is CASRPLQGPQHF. CDR3 in DNA: TGTGCCAGCAGACCTCTACAGGGACCCCAGCATTTT.

This clone was seen only once. The J gene is TRBJ2-2, the V gene TRBV7-8, with TRBD2 matching over 8 bases. V lost 1 base, J lost 7 bases, and 8 bases stayed unmatched. This CDR3 has 16 amino acids. CDR1 is SGHVS and CDR2 is FQNEAQ in the germline V gene. Written as DNA, the CDR3 is TGTGCCAGCAGCTTAGGCGGGGGGTCCTTTGGCGGGGAGCTGTTTTTT. The encoded protein is CASSLGGGSFGGELFF. The complete variable domain, with remaining parts taken from reference TRBV7-8 and TRBJ2-2, reads GAGVSQSPRYKVAKRGQDVALRCDPISGHVSLFWYQQALGQGPEFLTYFQNEAQLDKSGLPSDRFFAERPEGSVSTLKIQRTQQEDSAVYLCASSLGGGSFGGELFFGEGSRLTVL.

This rearrangement joins TRBV4-3 to TRBJ2-7; tentative D call: TRBD1 (6 bases). Germline V CDR1 and CDR2: LGHNA, YSLEER. The CDR3 is 15 residues long. V was trimmed by 0 bases and J by 2 bases, leaving 11 bases between them. DNA for the CDR3: TGCGCCAGCAGCCAAGACAGGGACACCACCTACGAGCAGTACTTC. Its translation: CASSQDRDTTYEQYF.

The chain carries TRBV5-4 and TRBJ1-1; 8 nucleotides agree with TRBD1. CDR3 size: 14 residues. V was pared by 2 bases and J by 5 bases, with 5 bases of the junction left unmatched. Germline V gives CDR1 SGHNT, CDR2 YYREEE (reference sequence). Here the CDR3 reads CASSFRDRPTEAFF. The CDR3 nucleotides are TGTGCCAGCAGCTTCCGGGACAGGCCTACTGAAGCTTTCTTT.

The chain carries TRBV4-1 and TRBJ1-4; D is ambiguous. Germline V gene lookup returns CDR1 MGHRA and CDR2 YSYEKL. The CDR3 extends over 14 amino acids. Trimming left V 4 bases short and J 0 bases short, with 6 bases between. DNA of the CDR3: TGCGCCAGCAGCCGGGAGACAACTAATGAAAAACTGTTTTTT. Amino acids: CASSRETTNEKLFF.

This clone was seen only once. J is TRBJ1-2 and V is TRBV14; 11 bases fit TRBD1. CDR3 length equals 19 residues. Germline V gene sequence: CDR1 SGHDN, CDR2 FVKESK. The J segment lost 4 bases and the V segment lost 4 bases, leaving 17 bases of the junction unmatched. The CDR3 coding sequence is TGTGCCAGCAGCCCCGTTATACCGGGACAGGGGGTCTTGGGCTATGGCTACACCTTC. The encoded protein is CASSPVIPGQGVLGYGYTF.

The V call is TRBV6-6, the J call TRBJ1-2; no definite D call. V lost 0 bases and J lost 2, with 4 bases in between. CDR1 and CDR2 from the germline V gene are MNHNY and SVGAGI (reference sequence). The CDR3 runs to 13 residues. This chain's CDR3 is CASSYSLNYGYTF. The CDR3 nucleotides read TGTGCCAGCAGTTACTCGTTAAACTATGGCTACACCTTC.

The genes are TRBV25-1 and TRBJ1-2; no clear D gene. There are 12 residues in the CDR3. V was cut by 7 bases and J by 4 bases, with 10 bases left in between. The germline CDR1 and CDR2 sequences are MGHDK and SYGVNS. In DNA form, the CDR3 reads TGTGCCAGCAAAAAGCCCGGCTATGGCTACACCTTC. This codes for CASKKPGYGYTF.

There are a few counts of this clone. The rearrangement joins TRBV5-1 to TRBJ2-7; the D gene is possibly TRBD2 (5 bases). V was trimmed by 0 bases and J by 5 bases, leaving 6 bases between them. The CDR3 has 12 residues. Germline CDR1 reads SGHRS; CDR2 reads YFSETQ. The CDR3 spells CASSLVEDEQYF. In nucleotides, the CDR3 is TGCGCCAGCAGCTTGGTGGAGGACGAGCAGTACTTC.

This clone is a singleton in its sample. The CDR3 sequence: CASSLSGVNTEAFF. CDR3 coding DNA: TGTGCCAGCAGCTTGTCAGGGGTGAACACTGAAGCTTTCTTT. The chain joins TRBV13 to TRBJ1-1; D is possibly TRBD1 (6 bases). The CDR3 is 14 amino acids. CDR1 PRHDT and CDR2 FYEKMQ come from the germline V gene (reference sequence). Trimming removed 3 bases from V and 0 bases from J, with 8 bases in between.

The chain couples TRBV6-6 to TRBJ1-3; D remains unclear. Trimming removed 2 bases from V and 8 bases from J, with 13 bases in between. CDR1 and CDR2 (germline): MNHNY, SVGAGI (reference sequence). The CDR3 spans 14 residues. This chain's CDR3 is CASSYPSKADTIYF. In DNA, the CDR3 is TGTGCCAGCAGTTACCCGTCCAAAGCGGACACCATATATTTT.

The rearrangement uses TRBV5-6 and TRBJ1-2; D is ambiguous. V lost 2 bases and J 4 bases, leaving 9 bases between the germline ends. This CDR3 is 13 amino acids long. Germline CDR1 reads SGHDT; CDR2 reads YYEEEE. The DNA for the CDR3 is TGTGCCAGCAGCTTCACAGTACCCTATGGCTACACCTTC. Its protein product is CASSFTVPYGYTF.

In its sample, this clone was seen once. The chain carries TRBV18 and TRBJ1-2, with a weak D call TRBD1 (6 bases). This CDR3 region has 14 residues. Deletions cut 0 bases from V and 5 bases from J, with 10 bases between. CDR1 and CDR2 from the germline V gene are KGHSH and LQKENI. CDR3 DNA: TGTGCCAGCTCACCACCGGGAGGGGGATATGGCTACACCTTC. It is translated as CASSPPGGGYGYTF.

The gene calls are TRBV7-9 and TRBJ1-3; D unresolved. Germline V gene data show CDR1 as SEHNR and CDR2 as FQNEAQ (reference sequence). V lost 1 base and J 3 bases, leaving 10 bases between the germline ends. CDR3 length: 15 residues. DNA of the CDR3: TGTGCCAGCAGCTTAGGGGCTGCCAGTGGAAACACCATATATTTT. The encoded protein is CASSLGAASGNTIYF.

This clone was observed a few times. This chain joins TRBV2 and TRBJ2-1; D unclear. Germline CDR1 reads SNHLY; CDR2 reads FYNNEI. Trimming shortened V by 4 bases and J by 9 bases, and 16 bases separated the two germline ends. The CDR3 is 14 residues long. The CDR3 DNA is TGTGCCAGCAGTGTGCGAGTAGTCTCGGGTGAGCAGTTCTTC. Its translation is CASSVRVVSGEQFF.

The V and J genes are TRBV11-2 and TRBJ1-6, with D maybe TRBD1 (6 bases). The CDR3 runs to 15 residues. CDR1 and CDR2 (germline): SGHAT, FQNNGV. V was pared by 5 bases and J by 4 bases, with 12 bases between. The CDR3 DNA reads as TGTGCCAGCAGCCCCGGACAGATATATAATTCACCCCTCCACTTT. This sequence encodes CASSPGQIYNSPLHF.

The V and J genes are TRBV28 and TRBJ2-1; 8 bases are shared with TRBD2. With V trimmed by 5 bases and J by 1 base, 16 bases remained unmatched. The germline CDR1 and CDR2 sequences are MDHEN and SYDVKM. The CDR3 covers 19 residues. CDR3 amino acids: CASSVGSGGLLGSYNEQFF. As DNA, the CDR3 is TGTGCCAGCAGTGTAGGAAGCGGGGGCCTGCTAGGGTCCTACAATGAGCAGTTCTTC.

This rearrangement joins TRBV5-4 to TRBJ2-1; 7 bases agree with TRBD1. The germline V gene has CDR1 SGHNT and CDR2 YYREEE (reference sequence). The CDR3 totals 13 residues. V dropped 6 bases and J dropped 7; count of bases not matched to a gene: 7. Here the CDR3 DNA reads TGTGCCAGCAAAAGACAGGGTTATAATGAGCAGTTCTTC. Translating it yields CASKRQGYNEQFF.

The gene calls are TRBV10-3 and TRBJ1-2; 9 bases are a match to TRBD1. V shed 3 bases and J 4 bases; nucleotides not matched to a gene: 6. CDR1 and CDR2 from the germline V gene are ENHRY and SYGVKD. This CDR3 comprises 15 residues. CDR3 loop: CAISDPDRGFYGYTF. The CDR3 DNA is TGTGCCATCAGTGACCCGGACAGGGGTTTCTATGGCTACACCTTC.

The J gene is TRBJ1-2, the V gene TRBV28; the D gene is possibly TRBD1 (5 bases). Germline V gene sequence: CDR1 MDHEN, CDR2 SYDVKM. There are 15 residues in the CDR3. V shed 6 bases and J shed 0 bases, with 14 bases lying between them. CDR3 residues: CASRSGFLSNYGYTF. The DNA of the CDR3 is TGTGCCAGCAGATCAGGGTTTCTCTCTAACTATGGCTACACCTTC.

The chain has TRBV18 and TRBJ2-7; the D gene is possibly TRBD1 (6 bases). V was trimmed by 3 bases and J by 3 bases, leaving 12 bases between them. CDR1 and CDR2 (germline): KGHSH, LQKENI. This CDR3 contains 14 residues. CDR3 protein: CASSPTGLLYEQYF. CDR3 nucleotides: TGTGCCAGCTCACCGACAGGACTTCTCTACGAGCAGTACTTC.